A single sample is the source of the 25 T cell receptor beta chains below, sequenced in a study of T cells expressing NK-cell markers. From the 5' RACE reads, TCRdb lists one entry per CDR3 protein and no DNA. This sample carries 500,000 or so distinct CDR3 sequences, with around 3.3% going to the ten biggest clones. Material for sequencing was blood T cells: a sorted CD56 or NKG2C T cell subset, CD4+ or CD8+ T cells, or bulk PBMC T cells (not recorded which). Receptors were obtained from a man younger than 30 in good health.

The V gene is TRBV12-3 or TRBV12-4, the J gene TRBJ2-1; absent DNA, TCRdb's TRBD2 call cannot be checked. CDR3 length equals 15 residues. The chain's CDR3 is CASSFPSRRDNEQFF.

The genes are TRBV18 and TRBJ2-1; the D call of TRBD2 rests on TCRdb alone, since no DNA is present to check it. The CDR3 length is 12 residues. Germline loops: CDR1 KGHSH, CDR2 LQKENI. This CDR3 reads CASSTSGPEQFF.

V usage is TRBV10-3 and J usage is TRBJ2-5; absent DNA, TCRdb's TRBD2 call cannot be checked. The germline V gene has CDR1 ENHRY and CDR2 SYGVKD. CDR3 size: 13 residues. The CDR3 loop is CAIMASGEETQYF.

The chain is built from TRBV2 and TRBJ2-2; TCRdb's D call of TRBD2 is untestable without DNA. There are 14 residues in the CDR3. Germline-derived CDR1 and CDR2 are SNHLY and FYNNEI. The CDR3 loop is CASLPEGSTGELFF.

The chain uses TRBV10-2 and TRBJ1-2. Germline V gene data show CDR1 as WSHSY and CDR2 as SAAADI. CDR3 length: 14 residues. The CDR3 is CASRAKTGTYGYTF.

The J gene is TRBJ2-7, the V gene TRBV4-1; TCRdb outputs TRBD1, but without DNA this stays unchecked. This CDR3 contains 16 residues. CDR1 is MGHRA, CDR2 YSYEKL, per germline. The CDR3 loop reads CASSQERAGGSYEQYF.

The rearrangement joins TRBV7-2 to TRBJ2-7. The CDR3 is 13 amino acids. Germline assignment: CDR1 SGHTA and CDR2 FQGNSA. The CDR3: CASSQLVSYEQYF.

The V and J genes are TRBV24-1 and TRBJ2-1; TCRdb lists TRBD2, though no DNA is available to test this call. The CDR3 totals 16 residues. Germline loops: CDR1 KGHDR, CDR2 SFDVKD. CDR3: CATSDLRQRGDNEQFF.

V and J are TRBV7-2 and TRBJ2-7; as DNA is missing, the TRBD2 call by TCRdb cannot be tested. The length of the CDR3 is 13 residues. Germline CDR1 is SGHTA and CDR2 is FQGNSA. CDR3 in amino acids: CASTHGPAYEQYF.

The chain is built from TRBV6-5 and TRBJ1-5. The germline V gene encodes CDR1 MNHEY and CDR2 SVGAGI. CDR3 size: 15 residues. CDR3 residues: CASSSRGMLNQPQHF.

CDR3 protein: CSAPRQGAETQYF. The chain joins TRBV20-1 to TRBJ2-5; no DNA is available, so the TRBD1 call from TCRdb remains unchecked. The CDR3 runs to 13 residues. Germline CDR1 and CDR2: DFQATT and SNEGSKA (reference sequence).

CDR3 in amino acids: CASSRQGMGQPQHF. V gene TRBV12-3 or TRBV12-4 combines with J gene TRBJ1-5; TCRdb indicates TRBD1, and absent DNA this call remains unverified. This CDR3 region has 14 residues.

This chain joins TRBV27 and TRBJ2-7. The V gene's germline CDR1 is MNHEY and CDR2 SMNVEV (reference sequence). This CDR3 has 12 amino acids. The CDR3 sequence is CASSFPNYEQYF.

The chain's CDR3 is CASSPGQGARYEQYF. This chain joins TRBV7-9 and TRBJ2-7; the D gene TCRdb calls, TRBD1, cannot be checked with no DNA. The CDR3 length is 15 residues. Germline V gene lookup returns CDR1 SEHNR and CDR2 FQNEAQ (reference sequence). Variable domain in full (rest from reference TRBV7-9 and TRBJ2-7): DTGVSQNPRHKITKRGQNVTFRCDPISEHNRLYWYRQTLGQGPEFLTYFQNEAQLEKSRLLSDRFSAERPKGSFSTLEIQRTEQGDSAMYLCASSPGQGARYEQYFGPGTRLTVT.

CDR3 residues: CASSTGLAEYQETQYF. This chain connects TRBV12-3 or TRBV12-4 to TRBJ2-5; TCRdb selects TRBD2, and the lack of DNA leaves this call unchecked. The length of the CDR3 is 16 residues.

The J gene is TRBJ2-1, the V gene TRBV7-9. Germline V gene data show CDR1 as SEHNR and CDR2 as FQNEAQ (reference sequence). This CDR3 has 13 residues. This CDR3 reads CASSPTTLGEQFF.

The chain is built from TRBV7-2 and TRBJ2-5; without DNA, the TCRdb call of TRBD2 cannot be checked. CDR3 length: 15 residues. Germline V gene lookup returns CDR1 SGHTA and CDR2 FQGNSA. This chain's CDR3 is CASSSPAGGTETQYF. Filled out from reference TRBV7-2 and TRBJ2-5, the complete variable domain reads GAGVSQSPSNKVTEKGKDVELRCDPISGHTALYWYRQSLGQGLEFLIYFQGNSAPDKSGLPSDRFSAERTGGSVSTLTIQRTQQEDSAVYLCASSSPAGGTETQYFGPGTRLLVL.

The chain joins TRBV5-4 to TRBJ2-5. CDR1 and CDR2 from the germline V gene are SGHNT and YYREEE (reference sequence). CDR3 size: 15 residues. CDR3 residues: CASSLDRPGVWTQYF.

V and J are TRBV6-5 and TRBJ1-6. CDR3 length equals 15 residues. Looked up from germline, CDR1 is MNHEY and CDR2 is SVGAGI. CDR3 sequence: CASSSHFEEDSPLHF.

This rearrangement joins TRBV20-1 to TRBJ1-5. From germline, CDR1 is DFQATT and CDR2 SNEGSKA (reference sequence). The CDR3 runs to 15 residues. The CDR3 loop reads CSASSGVYSNQPQHF.

The rearrangement uses TRBV5-1 and TRBJ2-1; TCRdb's D gene call, TRBD1, goes unchecked for lack of DNA. Germline CDR1 is SGHRS and CDR2 is YFSETQ. The CDR3 has 12 residues. CDR3 protein: CASSTGPVRQFF.

The rearrangement joins TRBV20-1 to TRBJ2-1; TCRdb reports TRBD2, a call that lacks DNA to check it against. The germline gives CDR1 DFQATT, CDR2 SNEGSKA (reference sequence). The CDR3 is made up of 15 amino acids. CDR3 amino acids: CSAGTSGGPYNEQFF.

V and J are TRBV5-6 and TRBJ1-3; as DNA is missing, the TRBD1 call by TCRdb cannot be tested. CDR3 size: 15 residues. The germline V gene encodes CDR1 SGHDT and CDR2 YYEEEE. CDR3 protein: CASSLGQGDGNTIYF.

The rearrangement links TRBV30 to TRBJ2-2; TCRdb's D call, TRBD1, is unchecked because there is no DNA. The CDR3 spans 15 residues. Per the germline V gene, CDR1 is GTSNPN and CDR2 is SVGIG (reference sequence). The CDR3 protein is CAWSSGQGNTGELFF.

This chain links TRBV20-1 with TRBJ2-1; TCRdb returns TRBD2, unconfirmable since there is no DNA. CDR1 is DFQATT and CDR2 is SNEGSKA in the germline V gene (reference sequence). The CDR3 extends over 14 amino acids. This CDR3 reads CSGILRDYYNEQFF.